The clone carrying this T cell receptor (beta chain) was observed a handful of times. Per the germline V gene, CDR1 is SNHLY and CDR2 is FYNNEI. The CDR3 contains 14 residues. Trimming took off 6 bases at V and 7 bases at J, with 18 bases between the two ends. Using immunoSEQ multiplex PCR, the repertoire was profiled, and TCRdb retains in-frame clones only, with some absent. This table has 440,000 or so clones, 80% to 90% appearing once. This sample was taken from a study of Ad26.COV2.S vaccination and SARS-CoV-2 variants. Treatment denoted: 19 received Ad26.COV2.S at low or high dose, single or two shots; roughly 5 received placebo; per-sample allocation not given. Day 63 after the first vaccine or placebo injection was the time point for sampling. Immunization relied on an Ad26 vector, which expressed Wuhan-strain SARS-CoV-2 spike.

The TCR originated in a person aged 18-60 years who received the Ad26.COV2.S COVID-19 vaccine or a placebo. The rearrangement joins TRBV2 to TRBJ1-2; D is unclear. The starting material was peripheral blood, obtained in a trial of Ad26.COV2.S vaccine versus placebo. CDR3 amino acids: CASSETALSFGYTF. DNA of the CDR3: TGTGCCAGCAGCGAAACAGCGTTGAGTTTTGGCTACACCTTC.